Reported below is one T cell receptor (beta chain). Its antigen remains unidentified. Base qualities are missing; no much larger clone stands one base away. The entry originates in a study of T cell responses to AZD1222 COVID-19 vaccine (dated by TCRdb to about 2021). As for the study more broadly: AZD1222 recipients given second doses at about 4 weeks or at about 12 weeks were pooled, since spike-specific TCR depth and breadth were not found to differ between the two schedules. A total of 240 or so trial participants underwent TCR sequencing, of whom around 210 had received two doses of AZD1222 and approximately 25 had received two doses of the MenACWY control vaccine. Trial participants were enrolled by age into subgroups of 18-55, 56-69 and 70-plus years, and around 150, 28 and 57 TCR-sequenced participants, respectively, were included in these subgroups.

The V and J ends are trimmed by 0 bases and 7 bases, leaving 15 bases between them. CDR1 and CDR2 are drawn from the germline V gene: KGHSH, LQKENI. The CDR3 runs 15 residues from the cysteine to the phenylalanine. Just the 45-base CDR3 DNA is kept, in frame starting at base 1. Overall study results and their limits: Nearly half of unique spike-specific TCRs reportedly recognized epitopes outside regions mutated in the B.1.351 and B.1.1.7 variants. In the small 56-69-year group, the increase in depth fell short of significance, most likely because of low power. Conclusions about previously exposed vaccinees are limited because only five to seven AZD1222 recipients were SARS-CoV-2 seropositive at baseline. After two AZD1222 doses, both the breadth and the depth of spike-specific TCRs were significantly higher than at day 0 and than in MenACWY recipients. Participants were mostly white British, with more females than males. The authors suggested clonal diversity may have been underestimated. CD4 TCRs associated with the vaccine covered the entire spike protein, and the dominant responses were in regions 160-218 and 743-854. Because no day 14 peak-response samples were available, the repertoires could be characterized only after the peak T cell response.

The CDR3 regions of human TCRbeta chains were analyzed by immunosequencing. The study's own analysis went as follows. Repertoire TCRs were checked for matches against a reference library of SARS-CoV-2-specific TCRs that had been generated using the MIRA antigen-specificity platform. Breadth was defined as the fraction of unique TCRs that were SARS-CoV-2-associated. Depth was defined as the fraction of total T cells that were SARS-CoV-2-associated. Using the MIRA data, each spike-specific TCR was mapped to the spike region that the TCR reacts to and placed in a CD4 or CD8 class. Log10-transformed breadth and depth values were compared by one-way ANOVA with Sidak's multiple comparisons tests. TCRdb provides this immuneACCESS table in a form limited to in-frame rearrangements. Some clones are lacking; in checked studies, under half of them reflect an unresolved V gene, and why the rest are absent is not known. V, J and clone size reflect that table, while D and trimming were determined from the DNA. The sample includes over 100,000 clones, with about nine tenths observed a single time. The ten largest clones capture roughly 6.3% of the sample.

What this sample's time point label stands for: baseline before first vaccination. Vaccinee samples came from UK trials COV001 and COV002, including a single-blind randomized controlled phase 2/3 trial of AZD1222 (ChAdOx1 nCoV-19) in healthy adults. For TCRbeta chain sequencing, PBMC samples were collected from trial participants at day 0 and at day 28 after the second dose. The sequence joins TRBV18 to TRBJ1-2, and perhaps TRBD1 as D gene, on 5 matching bases. The source material was peripheral blood, sampled on day 0 of AZD1222 vaccination. This receptor was obtained from an adult in good health. The bases read TGTGCCAGCTCACCACCGGGACTTTCACTTGGTGGCTACACCTTC. This is translated as CASSPPGLSLGGYTF.